One and the same sample provided the 6 T cell receptor beta chains below, sequenced in a study of control samples from healthy donors and cancer patients. Sequencing was performed with immunoSEQ multiplex PCR; in TCRdb, only in-frame clones are kept and a portion is missing. The sample lists about 120,000 clones, 80% to 95% occurring once. Source material: blood. The receptors shown here come from a woman in her forties or fifties in good health.

This clone was seen only a few times. CDR3 residues: CAWSGQRYYYGYTF. CDR3 bases: TGTGCCTGGAGTGGCCAAAGGTACTACTATGGCTACACCTTC. The chain uses TRBV30 and TRBJ1-2; D unclear. The CDR3 extends over 14 amino acids. With 1 base removed from V and 3 bases from J, the gap between germline ends came to 12 bases. Per germline, CDR1 GTSNPN and CDR2 SVGIG (reference sequence). Combining the CDR3 with reference TRBV30 and TRBJ1-2 gives the whole variable domain SQTIHQWPATLVQPVGSPLSLECTVEGTSNPNLYWYRQAAGRGLQLLFYSVGIGQISSEVPQNLSASRPQDRQFILSSKKLLLSDSGFYLCAWSGQRYYYGYTFGSGTRLTVV.

The chain combines TRBV4-1 with TRBJ2-1; D gene unclear. The CDR3 spans 17 residues. V lost 1 base to trimming and J lost 4 bases, with 17 bases between them. CDR1 MGHRA and CDR2 YSYEKL come from the germline V gene. Here the CDR3 reads CASSQGIEIGKYNEQFF. The DNA of the CDR3 is TGCGCCAGCAGCCAAGGGATAGAGATCGGTAAATACAATGAGCAGTTCTTC.

This sequence joins TRBV6-5 and TRBJ1-4; 8 bases are a match to TRBD1. The CDR3 covers 14 residues. Trimming cost V 6 bases and J 3 bases; bases outside gene matches: 3. CDR1 and CDR2 (germline): MNHEY, SVGAGI. CDR3 nucleotide sequence: TGTGCCAGCAGATTGACAGGGGCTAATGAAAAACTGTTTTTT. As protein: CASRLTGANEKLFF.

This clone was seen a single time. This chain links TRBV6-1 with TRBJ1-1, with D possibly TRBD1 on 5 matching bases. V was shortened by 3 bases and J by 1 base, with 15 bases between the two germline ends. Germline lookup yields CDR1 MNHNS and CDR2 SASEGT. The CDR3 contains 16 residues. In DNA form, the CDR3 reads TGTGCCAGCAGTGACGGGCTGGGACGTCAGAACACTGAAGCTTTCTTT. This codes for CASSDGLGRQNTEAFF.

The table lists this clone with a count of one. CDR3 protein: CASSYLPEFGGELFF. The CDR3 DNA reads TGTGCCAGCAGTTACCTACCGGAGTTCGGCGGGGAGCTGTTTTTT. This chain connects TRBV6-5 to TRBJ2-2, with D unclear. Germline assignment: CDR1 MNHEY and CDR2 SVGAGI. V lost 2 bases, J lost 7 bases, and 14 bases lay in between. This CDR3 has 15 amino acids.

In regard to this clone: The sample holds other DNA sequences that translate to the same CDR3. The V gene is TRBV6-1, the J gene TRBJ2-1; 7 bases match TRBD2. Losses at the gene ends were 3 bases for V and 2 bases for J; bases not matched to a gene: 1. CDR3 length: 14 amino acids. Per the germline V gene, CDR1 is MNHNS and CDR2 is SASEGT. The CDR3 DNA is TGTGCCAGCAGTGAGCTAGCGGCCTACAATGAGCAGTTCTTC. Its translation is CASSELAAYNEQFF.